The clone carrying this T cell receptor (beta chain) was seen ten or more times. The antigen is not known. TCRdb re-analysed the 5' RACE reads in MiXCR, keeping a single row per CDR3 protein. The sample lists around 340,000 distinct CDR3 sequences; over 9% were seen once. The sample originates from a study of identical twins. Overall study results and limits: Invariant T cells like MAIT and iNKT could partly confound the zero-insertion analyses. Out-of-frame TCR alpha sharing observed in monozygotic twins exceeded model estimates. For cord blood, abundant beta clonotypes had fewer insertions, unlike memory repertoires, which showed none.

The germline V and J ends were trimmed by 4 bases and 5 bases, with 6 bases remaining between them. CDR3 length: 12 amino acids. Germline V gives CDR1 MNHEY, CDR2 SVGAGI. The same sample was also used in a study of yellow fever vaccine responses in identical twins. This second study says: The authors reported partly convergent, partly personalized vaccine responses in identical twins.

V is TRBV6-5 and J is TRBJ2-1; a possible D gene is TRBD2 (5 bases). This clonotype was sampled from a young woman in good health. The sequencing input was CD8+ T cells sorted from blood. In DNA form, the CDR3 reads TGTGCCAGCAGTTCGACTAACAATGAGCAGTTCTTC. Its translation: CASSSTNNEQFF.